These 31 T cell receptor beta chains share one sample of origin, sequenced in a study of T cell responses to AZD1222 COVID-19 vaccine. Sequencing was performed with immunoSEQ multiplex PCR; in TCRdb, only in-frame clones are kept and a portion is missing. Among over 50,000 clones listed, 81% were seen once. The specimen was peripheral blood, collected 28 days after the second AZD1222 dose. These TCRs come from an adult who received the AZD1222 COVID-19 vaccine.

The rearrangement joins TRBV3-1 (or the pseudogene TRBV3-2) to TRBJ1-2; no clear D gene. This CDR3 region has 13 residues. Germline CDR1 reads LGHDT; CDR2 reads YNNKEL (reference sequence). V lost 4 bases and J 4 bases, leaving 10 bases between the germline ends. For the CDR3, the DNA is TGTGCCAGCAGCCCTTCGAGTGGCTATGGCTACACCTTC. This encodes CASSPSSGYGYTF.

The CDR3 sequence: CAWSPSFEQYF. CDR3 DNA: TGTGCCTGGAGCCCCTCTTTCGAGCAGTACTTC. V usage is TRBV30 and J usage is TRBJ2-7; D not resolved. CDR1 and CDR2 from the germline V gene are GTSNPN and SVGIG (reference sequence). V was cut by 3 bases and J by 6 bases, with 9 bases left in between. The CDR3 spans 11 residues.

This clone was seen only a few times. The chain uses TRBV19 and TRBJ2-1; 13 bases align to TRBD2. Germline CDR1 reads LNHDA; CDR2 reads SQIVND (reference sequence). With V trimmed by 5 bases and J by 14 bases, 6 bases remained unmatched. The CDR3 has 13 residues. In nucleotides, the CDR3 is TGTGCCAGTAGTGCCGGGACTAGCGGGATAAAGTTCTTC. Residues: CASSAGTSGIKFF. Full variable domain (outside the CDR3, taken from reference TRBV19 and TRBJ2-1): DGGITQSPKYLFRKEGQNVTLSCEQNLNHDAMYWYRQDPGQGLRLIYYSQIVNDFQKGDIAEGYSVSREKKESFPLTVTSAQKNPTAFYLCASSAGTSGIKFFGPGTRLTVL.

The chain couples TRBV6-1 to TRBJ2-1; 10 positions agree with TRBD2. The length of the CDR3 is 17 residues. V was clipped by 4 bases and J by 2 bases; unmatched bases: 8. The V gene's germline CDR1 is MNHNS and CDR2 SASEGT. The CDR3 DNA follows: TGTGCCAGCAGTGCACCGCCTAGCGGGAGTCCCTACAATGAGCAGTTCTTC. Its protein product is CASSAPPSGSPYNEQFF.

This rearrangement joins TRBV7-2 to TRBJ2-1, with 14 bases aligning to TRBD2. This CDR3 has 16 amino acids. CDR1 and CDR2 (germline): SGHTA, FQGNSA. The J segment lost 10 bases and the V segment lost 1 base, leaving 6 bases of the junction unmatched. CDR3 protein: CASSLEGTSGSMEQFF. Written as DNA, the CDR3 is TGTGCCAGCAGCTTAGAGGGGACTAGCGGGAGTATGGAGCAGTTCTTC.

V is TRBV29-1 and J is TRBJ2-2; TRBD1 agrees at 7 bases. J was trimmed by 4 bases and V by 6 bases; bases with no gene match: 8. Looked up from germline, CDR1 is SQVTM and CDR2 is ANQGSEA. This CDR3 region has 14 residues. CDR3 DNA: TGCAGCGTCACCGGGACAGCCCTCACCGGGGAGCTGTTTTTT. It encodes CSVTGTALTGELFF.

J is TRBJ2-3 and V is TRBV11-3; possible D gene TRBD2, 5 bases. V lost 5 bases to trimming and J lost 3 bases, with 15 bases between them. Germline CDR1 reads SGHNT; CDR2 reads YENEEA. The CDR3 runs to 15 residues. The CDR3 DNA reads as TGTGCCAGCAGCCCCGGTAGTGGGGAGACAGATACGCAGTATTTT. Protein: CASSPGSGETDTQYF.

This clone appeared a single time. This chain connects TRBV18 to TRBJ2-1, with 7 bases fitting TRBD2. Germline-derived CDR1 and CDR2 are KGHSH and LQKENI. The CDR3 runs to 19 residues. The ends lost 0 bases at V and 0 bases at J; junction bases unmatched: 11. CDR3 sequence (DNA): TGTGCCAGCTCACCACCGGGGGGGACTATCCCTAGCTCCTACAATGAGCAGTTCTTC. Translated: CASSPPGGTIPSSYNEQFF.

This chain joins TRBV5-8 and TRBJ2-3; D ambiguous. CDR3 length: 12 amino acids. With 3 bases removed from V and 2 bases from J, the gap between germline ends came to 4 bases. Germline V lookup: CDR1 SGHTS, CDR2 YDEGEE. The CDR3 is CASSSYTDTQYF. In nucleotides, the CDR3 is TGTGCCAGCAGCTCCTACACAGATACGCAGTATTTT.

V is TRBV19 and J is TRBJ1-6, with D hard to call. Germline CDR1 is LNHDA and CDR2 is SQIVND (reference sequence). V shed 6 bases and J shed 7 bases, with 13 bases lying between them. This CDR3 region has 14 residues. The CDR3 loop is CASRAAGMNSPLHF. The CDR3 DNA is TGTGCCAGTAGGGCAGCCGGAATGAATTCACCCCTCCACTTT. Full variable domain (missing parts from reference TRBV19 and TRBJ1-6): DGGITQSPKYLFRKEGQNVTLSCEQNLNHDAMYWYRQDPGQGLRLIYYSQIVNDFQKGDIAEGYSVSREKKESFPLTVTSAQKNPTAFYLCASRAAGMNSPLHFGNGTRLTVT.

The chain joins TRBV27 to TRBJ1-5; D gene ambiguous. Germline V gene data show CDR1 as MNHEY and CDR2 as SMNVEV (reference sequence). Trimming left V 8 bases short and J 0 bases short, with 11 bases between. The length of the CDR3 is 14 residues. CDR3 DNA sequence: TGTGCCAGCGGCGTAGGACTTAGCAATCAGCCCCAGCATTTT. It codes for CASGVGLSNQPQHF.

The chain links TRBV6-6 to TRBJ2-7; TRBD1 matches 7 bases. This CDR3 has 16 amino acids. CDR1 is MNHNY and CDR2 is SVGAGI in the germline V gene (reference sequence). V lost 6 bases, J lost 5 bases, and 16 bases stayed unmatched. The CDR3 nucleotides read TGTGCCAGCAGCCGACAGGGTGTTATGGAAAACCACGAGCAGTACTTC. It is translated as CASSRQGVMENHEQYF.

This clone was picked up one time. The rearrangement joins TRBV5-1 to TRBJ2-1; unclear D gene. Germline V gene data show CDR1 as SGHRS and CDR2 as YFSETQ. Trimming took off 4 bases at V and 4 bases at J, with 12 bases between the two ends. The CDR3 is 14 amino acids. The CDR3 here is CASSATTVYNEQFF. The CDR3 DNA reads TGCGCCAGCAGCGCGACGACTGTTTACAATGAGCAGTTCTTC.

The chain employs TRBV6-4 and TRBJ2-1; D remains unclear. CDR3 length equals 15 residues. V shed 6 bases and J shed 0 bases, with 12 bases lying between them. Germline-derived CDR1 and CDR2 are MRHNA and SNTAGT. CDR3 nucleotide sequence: TGTGCCAGCAGCCCTTCTCCCGTCTCCTACAATGAGCAGTTCTTC. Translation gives CASSPSPVSYNEQFF.

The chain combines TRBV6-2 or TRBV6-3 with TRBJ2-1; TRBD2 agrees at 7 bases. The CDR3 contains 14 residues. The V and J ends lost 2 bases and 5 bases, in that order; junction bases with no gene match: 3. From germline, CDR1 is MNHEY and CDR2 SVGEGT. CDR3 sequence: CASSYRREDNEQFF. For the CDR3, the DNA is TGTGCCAGCAGTTACCGTCGGGAGGACAATGAGCAGTTCTTC.

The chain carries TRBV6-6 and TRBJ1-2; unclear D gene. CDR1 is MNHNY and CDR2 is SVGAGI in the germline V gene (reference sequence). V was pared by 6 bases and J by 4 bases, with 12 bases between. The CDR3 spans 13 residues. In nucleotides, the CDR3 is TGTGCCAGCAGCCTAAACGGGATCTATGGCTACACCTTC. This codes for CASSLNGIYGYTF.

DNA for the CDR3: TGCGCCAGCAGCTTGGGTCCGAACACTGAAGCTTTCTTT. Translation: CASSLGPNTEAFF. V and J are TRBV5-1 and TRBJ1-1; D is unresolved. CDR3 length: 13 amino acids. Between the trimmed V and J ends, which lost 0 bases and 1 base, there was a span of 4 bases. The germline V gene encodes CDR1 SGHRS and CDR2 YFSETQ.

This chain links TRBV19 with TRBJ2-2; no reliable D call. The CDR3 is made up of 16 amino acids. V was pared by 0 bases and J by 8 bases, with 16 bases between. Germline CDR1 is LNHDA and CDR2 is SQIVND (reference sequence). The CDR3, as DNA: TGTGCCAGTAGTATAGAAGCTAGTAGAACATTGGGGGAGCTGTTTTTT. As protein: CASSIEASRTLGELFF.

The CDR3 spells CASSPQPGTGRETQYF. The CDR3 nucleotides read TGCGCCAGCAGTCCGCAACCCGGGACAGGTCGGGAGACCCAGTACTTC. The genes are TRBV5-1 and TRBJ2-5; 8 bases align to TRBD1. J gave up 5 bases and V 5 bases, and 14 bases lay outside the gene matches. Germline CDR1 is SGHRS and CDR2 is YFSETQ. This CDR3 comprises 16 residues.

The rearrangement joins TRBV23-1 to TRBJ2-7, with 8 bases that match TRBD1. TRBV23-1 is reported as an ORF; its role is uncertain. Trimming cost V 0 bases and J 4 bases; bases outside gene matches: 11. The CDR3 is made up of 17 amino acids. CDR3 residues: CASSQSSVAGQGYEQYF. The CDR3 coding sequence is TGCGCCAGCAGTCAATCGTCCGTTGCTGGACAGGGATACGAGCAGTACTTC.

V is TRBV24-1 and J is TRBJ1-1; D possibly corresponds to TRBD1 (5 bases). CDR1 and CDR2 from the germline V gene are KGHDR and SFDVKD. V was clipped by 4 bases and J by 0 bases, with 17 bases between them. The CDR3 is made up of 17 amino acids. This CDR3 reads CATSDPGRMGVNTEAFF. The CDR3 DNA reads TGTGCCACCAGTGACCCCGGACGTATGGGGGTGAACACTGAAGCTTTCTTT.

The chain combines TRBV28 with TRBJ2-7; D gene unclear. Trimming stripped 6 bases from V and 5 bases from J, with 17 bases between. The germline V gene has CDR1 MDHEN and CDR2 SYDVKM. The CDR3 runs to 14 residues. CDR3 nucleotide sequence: TGTGCCAGCAGACTACCCATCTCTGGCCACGAGCAGTACTTC. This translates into CASRLPISGHEQYF.

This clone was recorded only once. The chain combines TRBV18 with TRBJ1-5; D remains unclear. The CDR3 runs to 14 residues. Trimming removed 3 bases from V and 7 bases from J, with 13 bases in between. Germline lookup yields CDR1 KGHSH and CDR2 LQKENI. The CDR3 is CASSPSGDGQPQHF. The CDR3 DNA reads TGTGCCAGCTCACCTTCGGGAGACGGACAGCCCCAGCATTTT.

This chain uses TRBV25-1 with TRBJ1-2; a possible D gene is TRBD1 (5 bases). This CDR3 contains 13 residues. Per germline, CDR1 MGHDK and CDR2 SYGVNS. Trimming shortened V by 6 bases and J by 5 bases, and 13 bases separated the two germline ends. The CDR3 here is CASRGRQPYGYTF. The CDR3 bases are TGTGCCAGCAGAGGCCGACAGCCTTATGGCTACACCTTC.

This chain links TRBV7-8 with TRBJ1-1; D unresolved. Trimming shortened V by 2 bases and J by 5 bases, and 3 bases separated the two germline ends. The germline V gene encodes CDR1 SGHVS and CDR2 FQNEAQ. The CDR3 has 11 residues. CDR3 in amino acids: CASSLKTEAFF. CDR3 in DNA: TGTGCCAGCAGCTTAAAGACTGAAGCTTTCTTT.

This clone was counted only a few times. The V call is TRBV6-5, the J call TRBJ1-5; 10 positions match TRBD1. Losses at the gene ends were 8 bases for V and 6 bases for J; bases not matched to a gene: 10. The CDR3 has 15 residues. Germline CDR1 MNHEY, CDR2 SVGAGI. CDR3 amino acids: CASAQEGQGRQPQHF. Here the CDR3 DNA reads TGTGCCAGCGCCCAGGAGGGACAGGGGCGTCAGCCCCAGCATTTT.

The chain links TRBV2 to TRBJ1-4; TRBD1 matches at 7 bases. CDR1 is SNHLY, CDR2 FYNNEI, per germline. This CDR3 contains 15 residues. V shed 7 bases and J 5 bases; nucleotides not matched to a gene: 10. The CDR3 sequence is CASNTRQGPNEKLFF. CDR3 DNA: TGTGCCAGCAATACCCGACAGGGCCCAAATGAAAAACTGTTTTTT.

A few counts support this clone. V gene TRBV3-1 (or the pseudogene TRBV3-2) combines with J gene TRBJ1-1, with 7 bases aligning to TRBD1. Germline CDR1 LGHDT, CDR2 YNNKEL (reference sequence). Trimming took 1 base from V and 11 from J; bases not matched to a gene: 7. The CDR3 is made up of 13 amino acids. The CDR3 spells CASSQGTGIGAFF. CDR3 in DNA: TGTGCCAGCAGCCAAGGGACAGGTATTGGCGCTTTCTTT.

In DNA, the CDR3 is TGTGCCAGCTGCGACAGGGTGGGATCCTACGAGCAGTACTTC. Its translation is CASCDRVGSYEQYF. The J gene is TRBJ2-7, the V gene TRBV6-5; TRBD1 matches 7 bases. The CDR3 runs to 14 residues. J lost 1 base, V lost 8 bases, and 8 bases had no gene match. The V gene's germline CDR1 is MNHEY and CDR2 SVGAGI.

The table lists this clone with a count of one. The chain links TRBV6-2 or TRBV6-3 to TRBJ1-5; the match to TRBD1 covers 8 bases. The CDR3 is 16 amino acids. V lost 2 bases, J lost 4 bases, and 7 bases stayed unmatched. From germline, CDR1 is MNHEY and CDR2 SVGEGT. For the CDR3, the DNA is TGTGCCAGCAGTTACCGAGGGACAGGAATAAATCAGCCCCAGCATTTT. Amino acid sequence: CASSYRGTGINQPQHF.

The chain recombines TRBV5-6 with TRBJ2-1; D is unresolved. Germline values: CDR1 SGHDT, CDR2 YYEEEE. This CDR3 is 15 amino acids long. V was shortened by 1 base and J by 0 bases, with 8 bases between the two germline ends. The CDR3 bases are TGTGCCAGCAGCTTGACCGCAAGCTCCTACAATGAGCAGTTCTTC. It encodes CASSLTASSYNEQFF.